This T cell receptor beta chain emerged from a study of blood T cell repertoires in COVID-19. This CDR3 has 13 amino acids. CDR1 is LNHDA and CDR2 is SQIVND in the germline V gene (reference sequence). Losses at the gene ends were 3 bases for V and 8 bases for J; bases not matched to a gene: 4. The method was immunoSEQ multiplex PCR; TCRdb's version includes in-frame clones alone and lacks a portion of them. This table has 540,000 or so clones, 70% to 90% appearing once. About this clone: This sample includes further DNA sequences coding for the same CDR3.

This chain joins TRBV19 and TRBJ1-2; 9 bases agree with TRBD1. The specimen was peripheral blood. This sequence originates from a woman between 45 and 60 years old with COVID-19, enrolled during active disease. This CDR3 reads CASSMDRGSGYTF. The DNA of the CDR3 is TGTGCCAGTAGTATGGACAGGGGAAGCGGCTACACCTTC.